This is a list of T cell receptor beta chains from one sample in a study of cytotoxic CD8 clonotypes in ibrutinib-treated CLL. The repertoire was sequenced with immunoSEQ multiplex PCR; TCRdb's copy has only in-frame clones and lacks some. The sample holds 150,000 to 200,000 clones, 55% to 85% seen once. The material sequenced was PBMCs, taken after 24 months of ibrutinib treatment. These receptors came from a human donor with chronic lymphocytic leukemia. CDR3s leave out the opening cysteine and the closing phenylalanine or tryptophan.

cdr3_aa: ASSPGQPPDSNVLT; v_call: TRBV4-2; j_call: TRBJ2-6
cdr3_aa: ASSWNRFEAF; v_call: TRBV6-6; j_call: TRBJ1-1
cdr3_aa: ASSHRITGGTGELF; v_call: TRBV4-3; j_call: TRBJ2-2
cdr3_aa: ASSGQGWSETQY; v_call: TRBV9; j_call: TRBJ2-5
cdr3_aa: ASSTPGLLNTGELF; v_call: TRBV27; j_call: TRBJ2-2
cdr3_aa: ASKRSSGVMTYNEQF; v_call: TRBV2; j_call: TRBJ2-1
cdr3_aa: ASGLVTQPGQGIRNQPQH; v_call: TRBV12-5; j_call: TRBJ1-5
cdr3_aa: ASSLWGQGNYGYT; v_call: TRBV27; j_call: TRBJ1-2
cdr3_aa: ASSLTSGSHEQF; v_call: TRBV13; j_call: TRBJ2-1
cdr3_aa: ASSLEGDETQY; v_call: TRBV11-1; j_call: TRBJ2-5
cdr3_aa: ASSLAGGRNEQF; v_call: TRBV7-7; j_call: TRBJ2-1
cdr3_aa: AWKRLAGDVGEQF; v_call: TRBV30; j_call: TRBJ2-1
cdr3_aa: AITGTGRDEQF; v_call: TRBV10-3; j_call: TRBJ2-1
cdr3_aa: ATSRNRYNSGNTIY; v_call: TRBV15; j_call: TRBJ1-3
cdr3_aa: SAGTQVDYGYT; v_call: TRBV29-1; j_call: TRBJ1-2
cdr3_aa: ASRANGANVLT; v_call: TRBV27; j_call: TRBJ2-6
cdr3_aa: ASSQAFQTTQY; v_call: TRBV14; j_call: TRBJ2-5
cdr3_aa: ASSQEYRSTYEQY; v_call: TRBV4-2; j_call: TRBJ2-7
cdr3_aa: ASSQVPSVGAGNTIY; v_call: TRBV4-1; j_call: TRBJ1-3
cdr3_aa: ASSARVEGRQQF; v_call: TRBV7-2; j_call: TRBJ2-1
cdr3_aa: ASSTQGGSQETQY; v_call: TRBV7-8; j_call: TRBJ2-5
cdr3_aa: ASSRAGTLNTGELF; v_call: TRBV9; j_call: TRBJ2-2
cdr3_aa: ASSVGSRFSSYNEQF; v_call: TRBV9; j_call: TRBJ2-1
cdr3_aa: ASSPSGSLNEQF; v_call: TRBV7-9; j_call: TRBJ2-1
cdr3_aa: ASSPRGWGKTF; v_call: TRBV11-2; j_call: TRBJ1-1
cdr3_aa: ATVAVGGDTQY; v_call: TRBV6-6; j_call: TRBJ2-3
cdr3_aa: ASSQDVLTTDTQY; v_call: TRBV4-3; j_call: TRBJ2-3
cdr3_aa: ASSLAGETQY; v_call: TRBV5-4; j_call: TRBJ2-5
cdr3_aa: ATSSFTGGTHEKLF; v_call: TRBV15; j_call: TRBJ1-4
cdr3_aa: SARGYSSGY; v_call: TRBV20-1; j_call: TRBJ2-3
cdr3_aa: ASSGSGGNRYGSQY; v_call: TRBV7-9; j_call: TRBJ2-3
cdr3_aa: ASSGAATNEKLF; v_call: TRBV27; j_call: TRBJ1-4
cdr3_aa: AISVPGQHTDTQY; v_call: TRBV10-3; j_call: TRBJ2-3
cdr3_aa: ASSQAQGQGNEKLF; v_call: TRBV4-2; j_call: TRBJ1-4
cdr3_aa: ASSSSGRGTDTQY; v_call: TRBV5-1; j_call: TRBJ2-3
cdr3_aa: ASSLYNEQF; v_call: TRBV4-3; j_call: TRBJ2-1
cdr3_aa: ASSVGQGESLETQY; v_call: TRBV9; j_call: TRBJ2-5
cdr3_aa: ASSLNSGRETGELF; v_call: TRBV7-3; j_call: TRBJ2-2
cdr3_aa: ASSLERGGPQH; v_call: TRBV7-6; j_call: TRBJ1-5
cdr3_aa: SANTEAF; v_call: TRBV20-1; j_call: TRBJ1-1
cdr3_aa: ASSHGTSAPVYEQY; v_call: TRBV28; j_call: TRBJ2-7
cdr3_aa: ASISYNEQF; v_call: TRBV2; j_call: TRBJ2-1
cdr3_aa: SVARTSGYEQF; v_call: TRBV29-1; j_call: TRBJ2-1
cdr3_aa: AWSGYYRGFAEAF; v_call: TRBV30; j_call: TRBJ1-1
cdr3_aa: ASSEWGQGGETQY; v_call: TRBV25-1; j_call: TRBJ2-5
cdr3_aa: ASSPRREGITGELF; v_call: TRBV19; j_call: TRBJ2-2
cdr3_aa: ASSSGGSPSYNEQF; v_call: TRBV9; j_call: TRBJ2-1
cdr3_aa: ASSPQGVAGGPNEQF; v_call: TRBV7-2; j_call: TRBJ2-1
cdr3_aa: VRSFASGGSYNEQF; v_call: TRBV7-5; j_call: TRBJ2-1
cdr3_aa: ATSRDPPSRRRYNEQF; v_call: TRBV15; j_call: TRBJ2-1
cdr3_aa: ASSLAPGVREDTQY; v_call: TRBV7-2; j_call: TRBJ2-3
cdr3_aa: ASSPPTAGGRYEQY; v_call: TRBV18; j_call: TRBJ2-7
cdr3_aa: ASTLDSYEQY; v_call: TRBV5-1; j_call: TRBJ2-7
cdr3_aa: ATSKIAGETQY; v_call: TRBV15; j_call: TRBJ2-5
cdr3_aa: ATRDSRSSYEQY; v_call: TRBV28; j_call: TRBJ2-7
cdr3_aa: SVPPVAGGTDTQY; v_call: TRBV29-1; j_call: TRBJ2-3
cdr3_aa: ASSSRSGTIHRGEQF; v_call: TRBV5-4; j_call: TRBJ2-1
cdr3_aa: ASRGWTGPAGPQH; v_call: TRBV28; j_call: TRBJ1-5
cdr3_aa: ASSQGGRGIFEAF; v_call: TRBV4-2; j_call: TRBJ1-1